The present TCR beta chain was sequenced within a study of control samples from healthy donors and cancer patients. Assay used: immunoSEQ multiplex PCR; TCRdb lists only in-frame clones, some missing. The sample has about 55,000 clones; approximately 86% are singletons. The sample was blood. The sequence was obtained from a man aged 50-60 years in good health.

CDR3 sequence reads: CASSLARGGDYGYTF. CDR3 nucleotide sequence: TGTGCCAGCAGCTTAGCGCGGGGGGGGGACTATGGCTACACCTTC. The gene calls are TRBV7-8 and TRBJ1-2; weak D call: TRBD1 (5 bases). The CDR3 consists of 15 residues. Germline CDR1 SGHVS, CDR2 FQNEAQ. Trimming took off 0 bases at V and 3 bases at J, with 11 bases between the two ends. Variable domain in full (rest from reference TRBV7-8 and TRBJ1-2): GAGVSQSPRYKVAKRGQDVALRCDPISGHVSLFWYQQALGQGPEFLTYFQNEAQLDKSGLPSDRFFAERPEGSVSTLKIQRTQQEDSAVYLCASSLARGGDYGYTFGSGTRLTVV.